This T cell receptor (beta chain) was captured by sequencing in a study of cytotoxic CD8 clonotypes in ibrutinib-treated CLL. Study information: Of a cohort that held ten to twelve relapsed/refractory and roughly 14 treatment-naive patients, under 18 were IGHV unmutated. Mean productive templates were under 260,000; mean productive rearrangements were around 93,000. Points from the study as a whole: At baseline, clonality was higher than in age-matched healthy donors and correlated with CD8+ counts.

This clone was found once. Its cognate antigen is unknown. Germline lookup yields CDR1 SGHAT and CDR2 FQNNGV. V lost 7 bases, J lost 2 bases, and 6 bases stayed unmatched. This CDR3 contains 14 residues. The targeted sequencing depth was 1 in 200,000 to 1 in 1 million T cells. Method: immunoSEQ multiplex PCR; TCRdb's copy keeps in-frame clones and lacks some. The sample has 330,000 or so clones, 67% seen once. The source was PBMCs, collected after 36 months of ibrutinib treatment. The receptor was derived from a human donor with chronic lymphocytic leukemia. The V and J genes are TRBV11-2 and TRBJ2-7, with 9 bases aligning to TRBD1. CDR3: CASKPGQGPYEQYF. The CDR3, as DNA: TGTGCCAGCAAACCGGGACAGGGTCCCTACGAGCAGTACTTC. The full variable domain, its missing parts supplied by reference TRBV11-2 and TRBJ2-7, is EAGVAQSPRYKIIEKRQSVAFWCNPISGHATLYWYQQILGQGPKLLIQFQNNGVVDDSQLPKDRFSAERLKGVDSTLKIQPAKLEDSAVYLCASKPGQGPYEQYFGPGTRLTVT.